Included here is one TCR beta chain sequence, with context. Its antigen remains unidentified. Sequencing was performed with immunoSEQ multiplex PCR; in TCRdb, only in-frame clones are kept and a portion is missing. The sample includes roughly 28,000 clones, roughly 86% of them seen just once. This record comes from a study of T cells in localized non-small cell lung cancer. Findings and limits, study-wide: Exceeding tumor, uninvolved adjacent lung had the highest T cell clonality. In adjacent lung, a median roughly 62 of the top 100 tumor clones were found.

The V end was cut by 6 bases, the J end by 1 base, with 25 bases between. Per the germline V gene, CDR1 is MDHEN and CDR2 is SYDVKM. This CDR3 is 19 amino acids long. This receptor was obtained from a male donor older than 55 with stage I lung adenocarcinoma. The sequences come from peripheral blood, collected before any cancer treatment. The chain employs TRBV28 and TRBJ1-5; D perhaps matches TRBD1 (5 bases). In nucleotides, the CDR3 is TGTGCCAGCAGCCCAGTGAGTTTTGGGGACGGAATAAGCAATCAGCCCCAGCATTTT. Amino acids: CASSPVSFGDGISNQPQHF.